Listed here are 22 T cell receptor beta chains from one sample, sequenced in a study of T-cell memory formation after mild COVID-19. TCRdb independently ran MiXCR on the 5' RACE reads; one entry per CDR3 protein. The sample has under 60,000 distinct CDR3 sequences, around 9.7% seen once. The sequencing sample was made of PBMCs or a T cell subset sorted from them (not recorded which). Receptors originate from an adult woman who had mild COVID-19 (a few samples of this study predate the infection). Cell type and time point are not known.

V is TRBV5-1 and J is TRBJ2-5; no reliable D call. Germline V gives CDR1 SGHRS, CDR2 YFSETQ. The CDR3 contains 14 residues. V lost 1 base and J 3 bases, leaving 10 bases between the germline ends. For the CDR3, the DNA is TGCGCCAGCAGCTTGCAGTTCCCCAAAGAGACCCAGTACTTC. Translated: CASSLQFPKETQYF.

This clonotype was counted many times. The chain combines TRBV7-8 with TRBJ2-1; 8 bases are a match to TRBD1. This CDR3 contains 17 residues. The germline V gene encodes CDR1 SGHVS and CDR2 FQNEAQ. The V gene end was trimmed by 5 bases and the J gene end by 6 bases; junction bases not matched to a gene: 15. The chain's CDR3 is CASSLSLGQGRANEQFF. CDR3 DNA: TGTGCCAGCAGCCTGAGCTTAGGACAGGGTCGGGCCAATGAGCAGTTCTTC.

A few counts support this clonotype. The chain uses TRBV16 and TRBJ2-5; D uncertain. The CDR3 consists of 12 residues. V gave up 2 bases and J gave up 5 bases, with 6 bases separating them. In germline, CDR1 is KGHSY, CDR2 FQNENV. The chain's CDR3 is CASSQAVETQYF. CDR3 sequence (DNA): TGTGCCAGCAGCCAAGCGGTGGAGACCCAGTACTTC.

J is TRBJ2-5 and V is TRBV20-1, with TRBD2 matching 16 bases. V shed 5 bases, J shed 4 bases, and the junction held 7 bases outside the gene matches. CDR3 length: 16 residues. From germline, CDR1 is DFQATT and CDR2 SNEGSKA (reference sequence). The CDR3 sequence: CSAAGTSGGAGETQYF. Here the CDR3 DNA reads TGCAGTGCTGCCGGGACTAGCGGGGGGGCCGGAGAGACCCAGTACTTC.

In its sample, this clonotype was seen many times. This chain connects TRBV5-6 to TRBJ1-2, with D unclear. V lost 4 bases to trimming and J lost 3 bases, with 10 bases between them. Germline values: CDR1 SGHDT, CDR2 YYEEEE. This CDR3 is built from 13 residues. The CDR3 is CASSLGRYYGYTF. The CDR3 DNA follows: TGTGCCAGCAGCCTCGGACGGTACTATGGCTACACCTTC.

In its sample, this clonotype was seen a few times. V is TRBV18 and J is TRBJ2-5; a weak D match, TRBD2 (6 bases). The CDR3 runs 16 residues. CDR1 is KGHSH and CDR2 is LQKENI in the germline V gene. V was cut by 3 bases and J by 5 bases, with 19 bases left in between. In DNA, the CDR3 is TGTGCCAGCTCACCCACGGCGGGGTTGGCCCGGGAGACCCAGTACTTC. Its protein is CASSPTAGLARETQYF. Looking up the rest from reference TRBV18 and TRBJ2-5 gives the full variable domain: NAGVMQNPRHLVRRRGQEARLRCSPMKGHSHVYWYRQLPEEGLKFMVYLQKENIIDESGMPKERFSAEFPKEGPSILRIQQVVRGDSAAYFCASSPTAGLARETQYFGPGTRLLVL.

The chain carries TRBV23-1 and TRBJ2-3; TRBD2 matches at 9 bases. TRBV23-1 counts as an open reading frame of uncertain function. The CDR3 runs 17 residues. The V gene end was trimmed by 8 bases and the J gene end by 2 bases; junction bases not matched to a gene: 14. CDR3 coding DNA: TGCGCCAGCCCCGCCCCTATAGCGGGAGAGATCACAGATACGCAGTATTTT. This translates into CASPAPIAGEITDTQYF.

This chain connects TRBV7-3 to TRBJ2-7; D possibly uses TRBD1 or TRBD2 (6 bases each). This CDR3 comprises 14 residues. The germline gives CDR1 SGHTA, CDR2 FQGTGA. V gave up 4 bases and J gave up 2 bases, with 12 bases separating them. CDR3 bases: TGTGCCAGCAGCTCAAACGGGGGCCCCTACGAGCAGTACTTC. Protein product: CASSSNGGPYEQYF.

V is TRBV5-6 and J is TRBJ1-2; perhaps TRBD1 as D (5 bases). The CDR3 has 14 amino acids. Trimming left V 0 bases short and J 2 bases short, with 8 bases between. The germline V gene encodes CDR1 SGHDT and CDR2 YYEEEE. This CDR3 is CASSLGQWNYGYTF. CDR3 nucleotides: TGTGCCAGCAGCTTGGGACAGTGGAACTATGGCTACACCTTC.

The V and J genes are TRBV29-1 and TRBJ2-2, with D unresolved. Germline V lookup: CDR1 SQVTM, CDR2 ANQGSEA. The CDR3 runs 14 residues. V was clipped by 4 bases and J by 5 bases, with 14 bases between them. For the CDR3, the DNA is TGCAGCGTTGGGCGGACGCTGGGGACCGGGGAGCTGTTTTTT. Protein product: CSVGRTLGTGELFF.

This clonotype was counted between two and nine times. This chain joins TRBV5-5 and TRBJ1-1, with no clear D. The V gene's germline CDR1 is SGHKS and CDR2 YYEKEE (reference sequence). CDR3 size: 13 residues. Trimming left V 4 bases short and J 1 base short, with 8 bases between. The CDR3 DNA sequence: TGTGCCAGCAGCCAAGACTGGAACACTGAAGCTTTCTTT. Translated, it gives CASSQDWNTEAFF.

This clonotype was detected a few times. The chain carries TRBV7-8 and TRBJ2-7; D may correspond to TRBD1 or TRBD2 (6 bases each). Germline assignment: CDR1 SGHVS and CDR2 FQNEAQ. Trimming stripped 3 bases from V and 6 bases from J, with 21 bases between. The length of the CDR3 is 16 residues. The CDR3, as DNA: TGTGCCAGCAGCTTCATGGGGGATCGGGGGCTGGGCGAGCAGTACTTC. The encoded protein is CASSFMGDRGLGEQYF.

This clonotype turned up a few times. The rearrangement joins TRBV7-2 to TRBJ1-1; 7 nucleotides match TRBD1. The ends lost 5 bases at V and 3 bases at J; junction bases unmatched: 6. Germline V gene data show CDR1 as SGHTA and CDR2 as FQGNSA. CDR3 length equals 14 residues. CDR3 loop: CASSKQGIHTEAFF. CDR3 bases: TGTGCCAGCAGCAAACAGGGGATTCACACTGAAGCTTTCTTT. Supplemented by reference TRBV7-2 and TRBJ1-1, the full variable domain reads GAGVSQSPSNKVTEKGKDVELRCDPISGHTALYWYRQSLGQGLEFLIYFQGNSAPDKSGLPSDRFSAERTGGSVSTLTIQRTQQEDSAVYLCASSKQGIHTEAFFGQGTRLTVV.

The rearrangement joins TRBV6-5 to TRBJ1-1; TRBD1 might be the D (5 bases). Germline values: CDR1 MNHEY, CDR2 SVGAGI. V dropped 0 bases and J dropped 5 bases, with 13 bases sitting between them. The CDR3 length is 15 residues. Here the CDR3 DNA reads TGTGCCAGCAGTTACTCCGCCAGGGTTTGGACTGAAGCTTTCTTT. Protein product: CASSYSARVWTEAFF.

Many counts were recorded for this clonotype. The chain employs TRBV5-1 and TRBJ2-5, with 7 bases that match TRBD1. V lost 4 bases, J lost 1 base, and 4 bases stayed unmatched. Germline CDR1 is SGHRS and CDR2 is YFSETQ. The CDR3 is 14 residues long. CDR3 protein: CASSPGTAQETQYF. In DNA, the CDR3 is TGCGCCAGCAGCCCCGGGACAGCCCAAGAGACCCAGTACTTC.

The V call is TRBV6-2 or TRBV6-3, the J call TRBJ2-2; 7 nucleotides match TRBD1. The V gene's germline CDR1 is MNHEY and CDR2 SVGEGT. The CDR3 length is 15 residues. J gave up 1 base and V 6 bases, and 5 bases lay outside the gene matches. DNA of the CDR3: TGTGCCAGCAGGGGGCAGGGGGTGAACACCGGGGAGCTGTTTTTT. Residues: CASRGQGVNTGELFF.

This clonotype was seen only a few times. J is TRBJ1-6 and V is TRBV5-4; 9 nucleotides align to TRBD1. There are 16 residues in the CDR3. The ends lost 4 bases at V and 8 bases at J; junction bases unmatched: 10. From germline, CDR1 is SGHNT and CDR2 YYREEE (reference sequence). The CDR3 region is CASSVWTGALHSPLHF. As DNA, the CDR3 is TGTGCCAGCAGCGTATGGACAGGGGCCTTACATTCACCCCTCCACTTT.

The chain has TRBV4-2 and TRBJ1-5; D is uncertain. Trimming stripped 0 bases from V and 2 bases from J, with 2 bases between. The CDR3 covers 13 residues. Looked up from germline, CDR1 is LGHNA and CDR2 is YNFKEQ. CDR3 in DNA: TGTGCCAGCAGCCAAGATGGCAATCAGCCCCAGCATTTT. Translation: CASSQDGNQPQHF.

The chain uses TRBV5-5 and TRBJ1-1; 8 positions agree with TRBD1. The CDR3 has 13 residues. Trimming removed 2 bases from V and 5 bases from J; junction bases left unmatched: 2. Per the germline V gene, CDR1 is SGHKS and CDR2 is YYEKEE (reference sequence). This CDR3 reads CASSFQGATEAFF. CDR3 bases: TGTGCCAGCAGCTTTCAGGGGGCAACTGAAGCTTTCTTT.

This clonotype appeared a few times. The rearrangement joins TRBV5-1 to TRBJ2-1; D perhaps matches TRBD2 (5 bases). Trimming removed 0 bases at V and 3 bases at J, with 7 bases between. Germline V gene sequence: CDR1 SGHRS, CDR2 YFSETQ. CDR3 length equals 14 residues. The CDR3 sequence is CASSLALDYNEQFF. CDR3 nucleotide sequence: TGCGCCAGCAGCTTGGCACTAGACTACAATGAGCAGTTCTTC.

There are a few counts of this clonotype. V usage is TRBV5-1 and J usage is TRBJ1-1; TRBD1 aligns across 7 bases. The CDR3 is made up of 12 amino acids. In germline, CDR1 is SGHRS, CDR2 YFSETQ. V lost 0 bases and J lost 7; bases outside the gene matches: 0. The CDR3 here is CASSLGQGEAFF. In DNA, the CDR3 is TGCGCCAGCAGCTTGGGACAGGGTGAAGCTTTCTTT.

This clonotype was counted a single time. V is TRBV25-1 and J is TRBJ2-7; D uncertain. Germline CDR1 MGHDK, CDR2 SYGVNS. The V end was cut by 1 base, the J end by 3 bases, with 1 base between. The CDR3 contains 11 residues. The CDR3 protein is CASSEFYEQYF. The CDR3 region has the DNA TGTGCCAGCAGTGAATTCTACGAGCAGTACTTC.